This paragraph reports one TCR beta chain. What it recognizes is unknown. The sample is drawn from a study of CD4+ T cells in melanoma. Notes on the study in general: A reported correlation linked neoantigen-specific CD4+ T cells to CD8+, macrophage and B cell function.

The method was immunoSEQ multiplex PCR; TCRdb's version includes in-frame clones alone and lacks a portion of them. The repertoire includes more than 20,000 clones, roughly 73% of them detected once, and 9% to 10% sits in the top ten. CDR3 size: 14 residues. V was cut by 5 bases and J by 9 bases, with 17 bases left in between. The germline gives CDR1 SEHNR, CDR2 FQNEAQ (reference sequence). This clonotype originated in a human donor with melanoma. The chain combines TRBV7-9 with TRBJ1-5; D is uncertain. The CDR3 protein is CASSLNDAGGPQHF. The CDR3 nucleotides read TGTGCCAGCAGCCTTAATGATGCTGGCGGGCCCCAGCATTTT.